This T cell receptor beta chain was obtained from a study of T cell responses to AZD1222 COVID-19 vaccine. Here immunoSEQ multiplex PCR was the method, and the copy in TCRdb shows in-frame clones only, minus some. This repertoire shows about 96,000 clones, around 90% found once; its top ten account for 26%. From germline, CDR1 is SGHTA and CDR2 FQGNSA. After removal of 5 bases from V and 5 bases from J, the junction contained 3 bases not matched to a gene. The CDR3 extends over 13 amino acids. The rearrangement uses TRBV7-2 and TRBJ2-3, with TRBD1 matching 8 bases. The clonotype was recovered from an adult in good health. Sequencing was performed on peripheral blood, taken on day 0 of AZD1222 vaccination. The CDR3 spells CASSTGGKDTQYF. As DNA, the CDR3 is TGTGCCAGCAGCACAGGGGGGAAAGATACGCAGTATTTT.